Included here is one T cell receptor beta chain sequence, with context. Its antigen is not known. TCRdb re-called the 5' RACE reads with MiXCR, one entry per CDR3 protein. The sample holds about 340,000 distinct CDR3 sequences, 20% to 25% seen once. These data originate in a study of CD8 T cells in ankylosing spondylitis. Whole-study results and caveats: Significant enrichment of disease-linked clones was reportedly seen in matched ankylosing spondylitis synovial fluid. Roughly eight highly homologous variants made up a TCR beta motif, and this motif appeared characteristic of ankylosing spondylitis blood.

Germline V lookup: CDR1 MNHNS, CDR2 SASEGT. This CDR3 spans 12 amino acids. Trimming left V 8 bases short and J 8 bases short, with 12 bases between. The J gene is TRBJ2-2, the V gene TRBV6-1, with D unclear. Sequenced input: blood, either unsorted or a sorted T cell fraction (not recorded which). The TCR originated in a male donor with ankylosing spondylitis or in good health (not recorded which). CDR3 loop: CASSLPQGELFF. CDR3 sequence (DNA): TGTGCCAGCTCCTTGCCCCAAGGGGAGCTGTTTTTT.